The 29 T cell receptor beta chains below were found in one sample sequenced in a study of response to subunit inactivated influenza vaccine. TCRdb ran MiXCR on the RT-PCR reads and lists one entry per CDR3 protein. The sample holds more than 700,000 distinct CDR3 sequences; approximately 21% are singletons and the top ten take about 10%. The sample was PBMCs from blood, taken more than 4 days after vaccination. These receptors were taken from a man aged 45-65 years who received an inactivated influenza vaccine.

This clonotype has only a few counts. The chain is built from TRBV18 and TRBJ2-2; D gene unclear. V was shortened by 2 bases and J by 1 base, with 5 bases between the two germline ends. The CDR3 totals 14 residues. Germline V gene sequence: CDR1 KGHSH, CDR2 LQKENI. DNA of the CDR3: TGTGCCAGCTCACCATGGGGGAACACCGGGGAGCTGTTTTTT. Amino acids: CASSPWGNTGELFF.

The chain uses TRBV7-8 and TRBJ1-1, with 7 bases lining up with TRBD1. V lost 1 base, J lost 0 bases, and 8 bases stayed unmatched. Germline V lookup: CDR1 SGHVS, CDR2 FQNEAQ. The CDR3 is 17 residues long. CDR3 region: CASSLGDREPLNTEAFF. CDR3 DNA sequence: TGTGCCAGCAGCTTAGGGGACAGAGAACCGCTGAACACTGAAGCTTTCTTT.

This clonotype was seen a handful of times. The chain employs TRBV12-3 or TRBV12-4 and TRBJ2-2, with a possible D match to TRBD2 (5 bases). V was trimmed by 5 bases and J by 7 bases, leaving 14 bases between them. This CDR3 spans 14 amino acids. CDR3 amino acids: CASSLRGGSGELFF. In DNA form, the CDR3 reads TGTGCCAGCAGTCTTCGGGGTGGAAGCGGGGAGCTGTTTTTT.

The chain recombines TRBV5-1 with TRBJ1-1; D gene ambiguous. In germline, CDR1 is SGHRS, CDR2 YFSETQ. CDR3 length: 15 amino acids. Trimming left V 4 bases short and J 4 bases short, with 17 bases between. CDR3 nucleotide sequence: TGCGCCAGCAGCCCCACATTGGGAGGTAGCACTGAAGCTTTCTTT. Translation gives CASSPTLGGSTEAFF.

This clonotype was seen repeatedly, ten times or more. The chain recombines TRBV4-3 with TRBJ2-4, with a possible D match to TRBD1 (7 bases). The V gene lost 0 bases and the J gene lost 14 bases, with 14 bases spanning the gap. The germline V gene encodes CDR1 LGHNA and CDR2 YSLEER. The CDR3 contains 13 residues. The CDR3 here is CASSQDRGTAKYF. The CDR3 region has the DNA TGCGCCAGCAGCCAAGATCGGGGGACAGCGAAGTACTTC.

The chain's CDR3 is CASSLRPPGTGGNEQYF. In DNA, the CDR3 is TGTGCCAGCAGCTTGAGGCCCCCGGGGACAGGGGGCAACGAGCAGTACTTC. The chain has TRBV7-2 and TRBJ2-7, with 12 bases aligning to TRBD1. V shed 3 bases and J 5 bases; nucleotides not matched to a gene: 11. This CDR3 region has 17 residues. Germline V lookup: CDR1 SGHTA, CDR2 FQGNSA.

This sequence joins TRBV7-2 and TRBJ2-1; D might be TRBD1 or TRBD2, each matching 5 bases. CDR3 length: 14 amino acids. The germline gives CDR1 SGHTA, CDR2 FQGNSA. Trimming cost V 0 bases and J 7 bases, with 10 bases left between them. CDR3 coding DNA: TGTGCCAGCAGCTTAGCGGCAGGGACGAATGAGCAGTTCTTC. Translated: CASSLAAGTNEQFF.

The chain joins TRBV12-3 or TRBV12-4 to TRBJ2-3; D is uncertain. V was cut by 7 bases and J by 4 bases, with 12 bases left in between. The CDR3 contains 13 residues. The CDR3 bases are TGTGCCAGCACTAGGCGAGGCTCAGATACGCAGTATTTT. Translated, it gives CASTRRGSDTQYF.

The chain carries TRBV15 and TRBJ1-3, with no clear D. Germline-derived CDR1 and CDR2 are LNHNV and YYDKDF (reference sequence). Trimming removed 1 base at V and 10 bases at J, with 14 bases between. The CDR3 spans 14 residues. CDR3 in amino acids: CATSRAGSSGTIYF. CDR3 nucleotide sequence: TGTGCCACCAGCAGAGCCGGTTCATCTGGTACCATATATTTT.

This clonotype has only a few counts. The J gene is TRBJ2-7, the V gene TRBV7-9; TRBD2 might be the D (6 bases). Trimming shortened V by 4 bases and J by 3 bases, and 13 bases separated the two germline ends. Per the germline V gene, CDR1 is SEHNR and CDR2 is FQNEAQ (reference sequence). This CDR3 spans 14 amino acids. Here the CDR3 reads CASSSIGTVYEQYF. In nucleotides, the CDR3 is TGTGCCAGCAGCTCAATCGGGACTGTCTACGAGCAGTACTTC.

The chain joins TRBV6-5 to TRBJ1-5; the D gene is possibly TRBD1 (5 bases). V was clipped by 4 bases and J by 11 bases, with 21 bases between them. CDR3 size: 15 residues. Germline assignment: CDR1 MNHEY and CDR2 SVGAGI. In DNA, the CDR3 is TGTGCCAGCAGTTTCCCCGGAGGGCAGTCGACAGCCCAGCATTTT. Protein product: CASSFPGGQSTAQHF.

The gene calls are TRBV4-3 and TRBJ1-2; 8 bases agree with TRBD1. The CDR3 spans 16 residues. CDR1 LGHNA and CDR2 YSLEER come from the germline V gene. V lost 2 bases to trimming and J lost 4 bases; unmatched junction nucleotides: 9. The CDR3: CASSQSGTGWGYGYTF. DNA for the CDR3: TGCGCCAGCAGCCAAAGCGGGACAGGCTGGGGCTATGGCTACACCTTC.

The gene calls are TRBV9 and TRBJ2-5, with 8 bases fitting TRBD2. Trimming at V came to 3 bases and at J to 0 bases, leaving 13 bases not matched to a gene. CDR1 is SGDLS and CDR2 is YYNGEE in the germline V gene. The CDR3 is 18 residues long. In nucleotides, the CDR3 is TGTGCCAGCAGCGATTTGGAGCGGGGGACATTAGACCAAGAGACCCAGTACTTC. Its translation is CASSDLERGTLDQETQYF.

The rearrangement joins TRBV10-3 to TRBJ2-1; unclear D gene. Trimming pared 3 bases from V and 6 bases from J, leaving 9 bases between. The V gene's germline CDR1 is ENHRY and CDR2 SYGVKD. The CDR3 length is 13 residues. The CDR3 loop is CAISERSANEQFF. The CDR3 DNA sequence: TGTGCCATCAGTGAAAGAAGCGCCAATGAGCAGTTCTTC.

This clonotype showed up many times. The CDR3 nucleotides read TGTGCCAGCAGGCACAGGGGTCGGGTAGAGACCCAGTACTTC. It yields the protein CASRHRGRVETQYF. This chain connects TRBV6-1 to TRBJ2-5; TRBD1 agrees at 7 bases. V lost 6 bases to trimming and J lost 4 bases; unmatched junction nucleotides: 8. The germline V gene has CDR1 MNHNS and CDR2 SASEGT. The length of the CDR3 is 14 residues.

CDR3 in amino acids: CASSDEGRNNSPLHF. The CDR3 nucleotides read TGTGCCAGCAGTGACGAGGGACGGAATAATTCACCCCTCCACTTT. This chain connects TRBV25-1 to TRBJ1-6; D possibly corresponds to TRBD1 (5 bases). Trimming took off 3 bases at V and 5 bases at J, with 11 bases between the two ends. This CDR3 spans 15 amino acids. The germline V gene encodes CDR1 MGHDK and CDR2 SYGVNS.

This clonotype came up a few times. The chain couples TRBV11-2 to TRBJ2-1, with 11 bases lining up with TRBD2. This CDR3 is built from 18 residues. V shed 1 base, J shed 1 base, and the junction held 6 bases outside the gene matches. Germline CDR1 reads SGHAT; CDR2 reads FQNNGV. CDR3 bases: TGTGCCAGCAGCTTAGTGGCTAGCGGGAGGCTGTCCTACAATGAGCAGTTCTTC. This sequence encodes CASSLVASGRLSYNEQFF.

This rearrangement joins TRBV3-1 to TRBJ2-1, with TRBD1 matching over 7 bases. The CDR3 length is 16 residues. In germline, CDR1 is LGHDT, CDR2 YNNKEL (reference sequence). The trim removed 3 bases at V and 0 bases at J, leaving 5 bases unmatched. In DNA form, the CDR3 reads TGTGCCAGCAGCCACCAGGGGGTATCCTCCTACAATGAGCAGTTCTTC. It translates to CASSHQGVSSYNEQFF.

This chain links TRBV20-1 with TRBJ2-1, with a weak D call TRBD1 (5 bases). V lost 3 bases and J lost 0, with 15 bases in between. The CDR3 loop spans 16 amino acids. Germline CDR1 is DFQATT and CDR2 is SNEGSKA (reference sequence). The CDR3 coding sequence is TGCAGTGCTAGTGTTAGGGGCCCAAGCTCCTACAATGAGCAGTTCTTC. It encodes CSASVRGPSSYNEQFF.

Only a few counts were recorded for this clonotype. The chain combines TRBV7-9 with TRBJ2-7; the D call may be TRBD1 or TRBD2 (5 bases each). CDR1 is SEHNR and CDR2 is FQNEAQ in the germline V gene (reference sequence). V was pared by 6 bases and J by 2 bases, with 20 bases between. CDR3 length equals 16 residues. The CDR3: CASSSRDPPLPYEQYF. Here the CDR3 DNA reads TGTGCCAGCAGTTCACGGGACCCCCCCTTACCCTACGAGCAGTACTTC.

On this clonotype: A clone one base away is much larger, so this may be a read error. The V gene is TRBV28, the J gene TRBJ2-5, with a weak D call TRBD2 (5 bases). Germline CDR1 is MDHEN and CDR2 is SYDVKM. This CDR3 comprises 12 residues. Trimming cost V 10 bases and J 5 bases, with 14 bases left between them. CDR3 in amino acids: CANGEGSETQYF. The DNA for the CDR3 is TGTGCCAACGGTGAAGGGAGTGAGACCCAGTACTTC.

This clonotype has only one observation. The chain recombines TRBV5-1 with TRBJ2-1; TRBD2 agrees at 11 bases. The CDR3 is 16 amino acids. V was pared by 5 bases and J by 0 bases, with 4 bases of the junction left unmatched. Germline V lookup: CDR1 SGHRS, CDR2 YFSETQ. The DNA of the CDR3 is TGCGCCAGCAGGGCTAGCGGGAGGAGCTCCTACAATGAGCAGTTCTTC. Amino acids: CASRASGRSSYNEQFF.

This clonotype was counted ten times or more. The chain uses TRBV20-1 and TRBJ2-7; D gene unclear. The CDR3 is 12 residues long. CDR1 and CDR2 (germline): DFQATT, SNEGSKA (reference sequence). V was clipped by 3 bases and J by 2 bases, with 8 bases between them. CDR3 sequence (DNA): TGCAGTGCTAGTCCCCGGACCTACGAGCAGTACTTC. It encodes CSASPRTYEQYF.

The chain uses TRBV20-1 and TRBJ2-1, with 8 bases aligning to TRBD2. J lost 3 bases, V lost 3 bases, and 7 bases had no gene match. CDR3 length: 15 amino acids. CDR1 is DFQATT, CDR2 SNEGSKA, per germline (reference sequence). CDR3 protein: CSASTGGRNYNEQFF. CDR3 DNA: TGCAGTGCTAGTACGGGCGGGAGGAACTACAATGAGCAGTTCTTC.

V gene TRBV25-1 combines with J gene TRBJ2-7; TRBD2 might be the D (6 bases). In germline, CDR1 is MGHDK, CDR2 SYGVNS. V was shortened by 1 base and J by 0 bases, with 10 bases between the two germline ends. This CDR3 is 15 amino acids long. The CDR3 DNA reads as TGTGCCAGCAGTGAATTCGACGGGAGCTCCTACGAGCAGTACTTC. It translates to CASSEFDGSSYEQYF.

In its sample, this clonotype was seen a few times. This chain connects TRBV11-2 to TRBJ2-2, with 7 positions matching TRBD1. Germline V gives CDR1 SGHAT, CDR2 FQNNGV. The CDR3 runs to 18 residues. V trimming: 1 base; J trimming: 0 bases; junction bases outside the gene matches: 8. The DNA for the CDR3 is TGTGCCAGCAGCTTAGGTCGGAGGACAGGAACGAACACCGGGGAGCTGTTTTTT. Protein product: CASSLGRRTGTNTGELFF. Full variable domain (outside the CDR3, taken from reference TRBV11-2 and TRBJ2-2): EAGVAQSPRYKIIEKRQSVAFWCNPISGHATLYWYQQILGQGPKLLIQFQNNGVVDDSQLPKDRFSAERLKGVDSTLKIQPAKLEDSAVYLCASSLGRRTGTNTGELFFGEGSRLTVL.

The chain couples TRBV20-1 to TRBJ2-1; 10 bases are shared with TRBD2. The CDR3 totals 15 residues. Per germline, CDR1 DFQATT and CDR2 SNEGSKA (reference sequence). V gave up 5 bases and J gave up 2 bases; unmatched junction bases: 6. The CDR3 bases are TGCAGTGCTGGTGCTAGCGGGAGAGCCTACAATGAGCAGTTCTTC. Its protein is CSAGASGRAYNEQFF.

The rearrangement links TRBV6-5 to TRBJ2-3; a possible D gene is TRBD1 (6 bases). The length of the CDR3 is 18 residues. The germline V gene encodes CDR1 MNHEY and CDR2 SVGAGI. V was pared by 0 bases and J by 0 bases, with 16 bases between. CDR3 amino acids: CASSYSPASGVSTDTQYF. CDR3 nucleotide sequence: TGTGCCAGCAGTTACTCGCCGGCGTCAGGGGTTAGCACAGATACGCAGTATTTT.

This clonotype was counted only a few times. This chain joins TRBV2 and TRBJ2-2; D perhaps matches TRBD2 (6 bases). V lost 4 bases and J 14 bases, leaving 14 bases between the germline ends. CDR1 is SNHLY, CDR2 FYNNEI, per germline. The CDR3 runs 12 residues. The CDR3 DNA is TGTGCCAGCAGTGCCGGACGGGGGTTTCTGTTTTTT. Protein product: CASSAGRGFLFF.